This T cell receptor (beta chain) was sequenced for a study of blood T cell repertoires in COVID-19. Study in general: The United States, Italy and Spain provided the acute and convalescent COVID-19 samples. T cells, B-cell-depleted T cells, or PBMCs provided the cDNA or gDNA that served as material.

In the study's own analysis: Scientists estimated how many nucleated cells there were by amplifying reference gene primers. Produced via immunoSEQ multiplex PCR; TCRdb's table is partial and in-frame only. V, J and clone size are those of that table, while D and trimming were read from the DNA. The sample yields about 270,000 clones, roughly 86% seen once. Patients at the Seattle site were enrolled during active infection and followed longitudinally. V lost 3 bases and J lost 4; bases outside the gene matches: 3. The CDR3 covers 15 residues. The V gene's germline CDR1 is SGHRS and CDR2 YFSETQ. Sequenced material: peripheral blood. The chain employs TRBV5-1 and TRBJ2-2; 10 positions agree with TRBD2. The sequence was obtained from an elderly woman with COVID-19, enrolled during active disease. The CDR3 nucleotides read TGCGCCAGCAGCTCAGCGGGGGGGCTCACCGGGGAGCTGTTTTTT. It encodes CASSSAGGLTGELFF.